These 32 T cell receptor beta chains were sequenced from one sample in a study of blood T cell repertoires in COVID-19. Sequenced by immunoSEQ multiplex PCR; TCRdb stores in-frame clones only, minus some. The table lists 210,000 or so clones, roughly 80% of them singletons. Input material: peripheral blood. The receptors stem from a woman aged 80 or over with acute or convalescent COVID-19.

The chain combines TRBV4-1 with TRBJ2-3; 9 nucleotides agree with TRBD2. V was clipped by 0 bases and J by 7 bases; unmatched bases: 14. The CDR3 is 18 amino acids. Germline V gene sequence: CDR1 MGHRA, CDR2 YSYEKL. CDR3 residues: CASSQDRIAGVKGHTQYF. The CDR3 DNA reads TGCGCCAGCAGCCAAGATAGGATAGCGGGAGTTAAGGGCCATACGCAGTATTTT.

This clone turned up a few times. The V and J genes are TRBV6-6 and TRBJ1-5; D uncertain. The CDR3 is 14 amino acids. CDR1 is MNHNY and CDR2 is SVGAGI in the germline V gene (reference sequence). Trimming removed 8 bases from V and 3 bases from J, with 14 bases in between. The CDR3 sequence: CASGRGVPNQPQHF. The CDR3 DNA follows: TGTGCCAGCGGAAGAGGCGTTCCCAATCAGCCCCAGCATTTT.

This chain connects TRBV10-3 to TRBJ2-5, with TRBD2 matching 13 bases. The CDR3 is 14 residues long. Germline CDR1 and CDR2: ENHRY and SYGVKD. Trimming removed 10 bases from V and 2 bases from J; junction bases left unmatched: 4. The CDR3 sequence is CASGLAGVQETQYF. CDR3 sequence (DNA): TGTGCCAGCGGACTAGCGGGGGTGCAAGAGACCCAGTACTTC.

In this sample, this clone turned up once. The chain recombines TRBV7-8 with TRBJ2-2; a weak D match, TRBD2 (5 bases). Germline values: CDR1 SGHVS, CDR2 FQNEAQ. The CDR3 sequence is 15 residues long. V was cut by 1 base and J by 5 bases, with 11 bases left in between. The CDR3: CASSLVPGSTGELFF. The DNA for the CDR3 is TGTGCCAGCAGCTTAGTACCGGGAAGTACCGGGGAGCTGTTTTTT.

This clone was picked up one time. The chain uses TRBV6-1 and TRBJ2-1; perhaps TRBD2 as D (7 bases). There are 17 residues in the CDR3. Germline V gene sequence: CDR1 MNHNS, CDR2 SASEGT. Trimming removed 3 bases at V and 3 bases at J, with 18 bases between. Here the CDR3 DNA reads TGTGCCAGCAGTGACCAGGGGCTAGCGGAGAACTACAATGAGCAGTTCTTC. Translation: CASSDQGLAENYNEQFF.

The chain combines TRBV11-3 with TRBJ2-1; 13 bases map to TRBD2. Losses at the gene ends were 4 bases for V and 7 bases for J; bases not matched to a gene: 4. Germline CDR1 SGHNT, CDR2 YENEEA. This CDR3 is built from 15 residues. The CDR3 DNA reads TGTGCCAGCAGCTCTGGACTAGCGGGGGAAAATGAGCAGTTCTTC. Residues: CASSSGLAGENEQFF.

This clone was seen once. The rearrangement links TRBV5-1 to TRBJ2-7; D is unresolved. CDR1 is SGHRS and CDR2 is YFSETQ in the germline V gene. CDR3 length: 11 amino acids. V was trimmed by 0 bases and J by 6 bases, leaving 4 bases between them. The CDR3 nucleotides are TGCGCCAGCAGCTTGGCTTCCGAGCAGTACTTC. Amino acid sequence: CASSLASEQYF.

This chain uses TRBV7-9 with TRBJ1-3; D remains unclear. V gave up 5 bases and J gave up 3 bases, with 11 bases separating them. The CDR3 has 14 residues. Germline assignment: CDR1 SEHNR and CDR2 FQNEAQ (reference sequence). The DNA for the CDR3 is TGTGCCAGCAGCCCGCAAGCGGGTGGAAACACCATATATTTT. Translation: CASSPQAGGNTIYF. The full variable domain, its missing parts supplied by reference TRBV7-9 and TRBJ1-3, is DTGVSQNPRHKITKRGQNVTFRCDPISEHNRLYWYRQTLGQGPEFLTYFQNEAQLEKSRLLSDRFSAERPKGSFSTLEIQRTEQGDSAMYLCASSPQAGGNTIYFGEGSWLTVV.

The V call is TRBV4-2, the J call TRBJ1-6; D gene ambiguous. Trimming shortened V by 0 bases and J by 4 bases, and 7 bases separated the two germline ends. Germline V CDR1 and CDR2: LGHNA, YNFKEQ. This CDR3 is 15 amino acids long. CDR3 sequence: CASSQDNSYNSPLHF. CDR3 DNA: TGTGCCAGCAGCCAAGACAACAGTTATAATTCACCCCTCCACTTT.

This clone was seen only a few times. The rearrangement links TRBV10-3 to TRBJ1-3; D gene unclear. Germline lookup yields CDR1 ENHRY and CDR2 SYGVKD. This CDR3 has 12 amino acids. V lost 4 bases and J lost 4, with 5 bases in between. CDR3 region: CAISVVGNTIYF. In DNA form, the CDR3 reads TGTGCCATCAGTGTCGTAGGAAACACCATATATTTT.

The sample holds one count of this clone. At one end the junction does not follow the germline gene, possibly because of a read error. The rearrangement links TRBV7-7 to TRBJ2-7; 13 nucleotides match TRBD2. Germline V gives CDR1 SSHAT, CDR2 FNYEAQ (reference sequence). CDR3 size: 16 residues. CDR3 loop: CASSPGLAGVSYEQYF. The DNA for the CDR3 is TGTGCTAGCAGCCCCGGACTAGCGGGGGTCTCCTACGAGCAGTACTTC. The complete variable domain, with remaining parts taken from reference TRBV7-7 and TRBJ2-7, reads GAGVSQSPRYKVTKRGQDVTLRCDPISSHATLYWYQQALGQGPEFLTYFNYEAQPDKSGLPSDRFSAERPEGSISTLTIQRTEQRDSAMYRCASSPGLAGVSYEQYFGPGTRLTVT.

This clone was recorded only once. The J gene is TRBJ1-5, the V gene TRBV6-4, with unresolved D. The CDR3 has 13 residues. Germline CDR1 is MRHNA and CDR2 is SNTAGT. Trimming left V 4 bases short and J 4 bases short, with 8 bases between. The CDR3 DNA is TGTGCCAGCAGTGTCAAGGAGAATCAGCCCCAGCATTTT. Protein product: CASSVKENQPQHF.

The chain links TRBV19 to TRBJ2-7; a weak D match, TRBD1 (5 bases). CDR1 LNHDA and CDR2 SQIVND come from the germline V gene (reference sequence). Deletions cut 2 bases from V and 5 bases from J, with 16 bases between. This CDR3 has 15 amino acids. The CDR3 nucleotides read TGTGCCAGTAGTATAACAACAGGCTCGAACGACGAGCAGTACTTC. Protein: CASSITTGSNDEQYF. The whole variable domain, remainder taken from reference TRBV19 and TRBJ2-7, is DGGITQSPKYLFRKEGQNVTLSCEQNLNHDAMYWYRQDPGQGLRLIYYSQIVNDFQKGDIAEGYSVSREKKESFPLTVTSAQKNPTAFYLCASSITTGSNDEQYFGPGTRLTVT.

The chain uses TRBV6-5 and TRBJ2-3, with a possible D match to TRBD1 (6 bases). The germline V gene encodes CDR1 MNHEY and CDR2 SVGAGI. This CDR3 is built from 15 residues. The germline V and J ends were trimmed by 4 bases and 0 bases, with 11 bases remaining between them. CDR3 sequence reads: CASSSLQGSTDTQYF. The DNA of the CDR3 is TGTGCCAGCAGTTCTTTACAGGGAAGCACAGATACGCAGTATTTT.

V and J are TRBV11-3 and TRBJ2-7, with D perhaps matching TRBD2 (7 bases). The V gene's germline CDR1 is SGHNT and CDR2 YENEEA. The V end was cut by 7 bases, the J end by 3 bases, with 19 bases between. This CDR3 spans 15 amino acids. In DNA form, the CDR3 reads TGTGCCAGCATGCCATATGGGGGGGCTTTCTACGAGCAGTACTTC. Residues: CASMPYGGAFYEQYF.

The chain has TRBV7-2 and TRBJ2-7; D may be TRBD1 (6 bases). The germline CDR1 and CDR2 sequences are SGHTA and FQGNSA. Trimming removed 1 base at V and 2 bases at J, with 18 bases between. This CDR3 comprises 17 residues. Here the CDR3 reads CASSLDRATLPPYEQYF. Here the CDR3 DNA reads TGTGCCAGCAGCTTAGACAGGGCGACCTTACCTCCCTACGAGCAGTACTTC.

The table lists this clone with a count of one. The V call is TRBV10-3, the J call TRBJ1-5, with 8 bases lining up with TRBD1. In germline, CDR1 is ENHRY, CDR2 SYGVKD. There are 14 residues in the CDR3. After removal of 10 bases from V and 0 bases from J, the junction contained 5 bases not matched to a gene. DNA of the CDR3: TGTGCCAAACAGGGGGGAAATAGCAATCAGCCCCAGCATTTT. Translated: CAKQGGNSNQPQHF.

This clone was observed once. The chain uses TRBV11-1 and TRBJ2-7; D is ambiguous. The germline CDR1 and CDR2 sequences are SGHAT and FQDESV (reference sequence). Trimming shortened V by 1 base and J by 2 bases, and 6 bases separated the two germline ends. The CDR3 is 13 amino acids. The CDR3 spells CASSLGGPYEQYF. CDR3 nucleotides: TGTGCCAGCAGCTTAGGAGGCCCCTACGAGCAGTACTTC.

The chain couples TRBV6-5 to TRBJ2-7; tentative D call: TRBD2 (5 bases). This CDR3 spans 16 amino acids. Germline-derived CDR1 and CDR2 are MNHEY and SVGAGI. The V end lost 2 bases, the J end lost 3 bases, and 17 bases lay between the germline ends. CDR3 coding DNA: TGTGCCAGCAGTTACAACAGTCCAGGTGAGGGCTACGAGCAGTACTTC. It codes for CASSYNSPGEGYEQYF.

The V call is TRBV7-9, the J call TRBJ2-7; 9 positions match TRBD1. V shed 0 bases and J 0 bases; nucleotides not matched to a gene: 3. The CDR3 is 16 amino acids. Germline CDR1 is SEHNR and CDR2 is FQNEAQ (reference sequence). CDR3 sequence reads: CASSLARQGGSYEQYF. In nucleotides, the CDR3 is TGTGCCAGCAGCTTAGCTAGACAGGGGGGCTCCTACGAGCAGTACTTC.

This clone occurred once. The chain combines TRBV30 with TRBJ2-2; a weak D match, TRBD1 (6 bases). Germline CDR1 is GTSNPN and CDR2 is SVGIG (reference sequence). The CDR3 loop spans 14 amino acids. The ends were cut back, 5 bases at V and 5 bases at J, with 15 bases in the middle. Here the CDR3 reads CAWVTGSWTGELFF. The CDR3 coding sequence is TGTGCCTGGGTAACAGGGTCTTGGACCGGGGAGCTGTTTTTT.

The rearrangement links TRBV15 to TRBJ2-7; a weak D match, TRBD1 (6 bases). This CDR3 region has 15 residues. V lost 0 bases to trimming and J lost 6 bases, with 15 bases between them. Germline assignment: CDR1 LNHNV and CDR2 YYDKDF (reference sequence). The CDR3 DNA is TGTGCCACCAGCAGAGATCAAGGCAGGGGCGTCGAGCAGTACTTC. This sequence encodes CATSRDQGRGVEQYF.

The CDR3 region is CASSLGGRGDNEQFF. The CDR3, as DNA: TGTGCCAGCAGCTTGGGAGGGCGGGGGGACAATGAGCAGTTCTTC. V gene TRBV5-4 combines with J gene TRBJ2-1; 8 bases are a match to TRBD2. The CDR3 is made up of 15 amino acids. Germline CDR1 and CDR2: SGHNT and YYREEE (reference sequence). Trimming removed 0 bases from V and 5 bases from J; junction bases left unmatched: 4.

This clone was seen just once. The CDR3 coding sequence is TGTGCCAGCCGCTATGCGGGGTTTGACACAGATACGCAGTATTTT. As protein: CASRYAGFDTDTQYF. The chain carries TRBV6-1 and TRBJ2-3; a possible D gene is TRBD2 (6 bases). The ends were cut back, 8 bases at V and 2 bases at J, with 17 bases in the middle. The CDR3 covers 15 residues. The germline V gene has CDR1 MNHNS and CDR2 SASEGT.

This chain joins TRBV19 and TRBJ1-2; 9 bases are a match to TRBD1. Germline trimming cut 10 bases from V and 6 bases from J; bases unmatched to any gene: 12. The CDR3 loop spans 14 amino acids. The germline V gene encodes CDR1 LNHDA and CDR2 SQIVND (reference sequence). CDR3 bases: TGTGCCACAAAAAACTCCGGGACAGGGAATGGCTACACCTTC. It translates to CATKNSGTGNGYTF.

The chain uses TRBV11-3 and TRBJ1-6; TRBD1 matches at 7 bases. The CDR3 has 13 amino acids. V shed 4 bases and J 6 bases; nucleotides not matched to a gene: 0. Germline V CDR1 and CDR2: SGHNT, YENEEA. The CDR3 sequence is CASSWDSNSPLHF. CDR3 nucleotides: TGTGCCAGCAGCTGGGACAGTAATTCACCCCTCCACTTT.

The chain employs TRBV5-1 and TRBJ2-2; TRBD2 matches 12 bases. Germline values: CDR1 SGHRS, CDR2 YFSETQ. Trimming took 4 bases from V and 5 from J; bases not matched to a gene: 6. There are 16 residues in the CDR3. Here the CDR3 reads CASSPTSGSVTGELFF. CDR3 DNA: TGCGCCAGCAGCCCGACTAGCGGGAGTGTAACCGGGGAGCTGTTTTTT.

The chain carries TRBV2 and TRBJ1-1, with D uncertain. CDR1 and CDR2 from the germline V gene are SNHLY and FYNNEI. The CDR3 runs 13 residues. Trimming shortened V by 6 bases and J by 1 base, and 9 bases separated the two germline ends. The CDR3 region is CASRREKNTEAFF. CDR3 bases: TGTGCCAGCAGGAGAGAAAAGAACACTGAAGCTTTCTTT.

V gene TRBV3-1 (or the pseudogene TRBV3-2) combines with J gene TRBJ2-4; D uncertain. This CDR3 comprises 17 residues. Trimming took 4 bases from V and 0 from J, leaving 16 bases between them. Germline V lookup: CDR1 LGHDT, CDR2 YNNKEL (reference sequence). CDR3 region: CASSPFLRVGAKNIQYF. CDR3 DNA: TGTGCCAGCAGCCCCTTTCTCCGAGTCGGAGCCAAAAACATTCAGTACTTC.

CDR3 DNA sequence: TGTGCCAGCAGCTCGACTAGCGGGAGCAATGAGCAGTTCTTC. Protein product: CASSSTSGSNEQFF. The V gene is TRBV6-5, the J gene TRBJ2-1; 12 positions match TRBD2. The CDR3 sequence is 14 residues long. J was trimmed by 6 bases and V by 6 bases; bases with no gene match: 3. The germline CDR1 and CDR2 sequences are MNHEY and SVGAGI.

The chain carries TRBV18 and TRBJ2-2; 12 bases are shared with TRBD2. V lost 5 bases and J lost 7; bases outside the gene matches: 5. The CDR3 spans 15 residues. From germline, CDR1 is KGHSH and CDR2 LQKENI. The DNA for the CDR3 is TGTGCCAGCTCAGCGACTAGCGGGGGACTCGGGGAGCTGTTTTTT. Its translation is CASSATSGGLGELFF.

The V gene is TRBV7-8, the J gene TRBJ2-2; 10 nucleotides align to TRBD2. This CDR3 has 17 amino acids. With V trimmed by 2 bases and J by 7 bases, 10 bases remained unmatched. Germline CDR1 SGHVS, CDR2 FQNEAQ. CDR3 nucleotide sequence: TGTGCCAGCAGCTTAACTCTAGCGGGGGCAGTAAGCGGGGAGCTGTTTTTT. It encodes CASSLTLAGAVSGELFF.